Listed below are T cell receptor beta chains from one sample, sequenced in a study of blood T cell repertoires in COVID-19. Sequencing used immunoSEQ multiplex PCR; TCRdb keeps in-frame clones, though not all of them. This table has 110,000 to 150,000 clones, about 70% appearing once. Sequences were obtained from peripheral blood. The receptors stem from an older man with acute or convalescent COVID-19. Each CDR3 is given with its conserved first and last residue. Each record gives: V gene, J gene, D gene, CDR3 protein. D genes are given only for firm matches.

TRBV5-6,TRBJ2-7,-,CASSLGTSLGPSYEQYF
TRBV7-9,TRBJ1-4,-,CASSLQGLGEKLFF
TRBV7-2,TRBJ2-7,TRBD1,CASSLTGGGYEQYF
TRBV7-2,TRBJ2-1,-,CASSLAADEQFF
TRBV7-2,TRBJ1-2,-,CASSPVSNYGYTF
TRBV18,TRBJ1-1,TRBD1,CASSPTGTGNAEAFF
TRBV14,TRBJ2-3,TRBD2,CASTGWTSGEYTQYF
TRBV29-1,TRBJ1-1,TRBD1,CSVERGTANTEAFF
TRBV2,TRBJ1-4,TRBD1,CASIILGQGENEKLFF
TRBV6-5,TRBJ2-1,-,CASSSREGDEQFF
TRBV13,TRBJ1-1,TRBD1,CASSEDRGTEAFF
TRBV7-2,TRBJ1-2,-,CASSDSGGYGYTF
TRBV3-1/TRBV3-2,TRBJ2-1,TRBD2,CASSQDPGGGFNEQFF
TRBV19,TRBJ1-2,TRBD1,CASSIRQGDGYTF
TRBV5-1,TRBJ1-6,-,CASSLEAGVVSPLHF
TRBV28,TRBJ1-5,-,CASRSGPTRSNQPQHF
TRBV6-5,TRBJ2-2,-,CASRRAAGIFGELFF
TRBV12-3/TRBV12-4,TRBJ2-6,-,CASSSGGANVLTF
TRBV5-8,TRBJ2-7,TRBD1,CASSFELGQGVSYEQYF
TRBV5-5,TRBJ1-2,-,CASSPVGFGYTF
TRBV18,TRBJ1-1,-,CASSPPSAGEAFF
TRBV27,TRBJ1-1,-,CASRKRALLAGTEAFF
TRBV19,TRBJ2-2,TRBD1,CASRGQAHTGELFF
TRBV15,TRBJ2-6,-,CATSRGRARSGANVLTF
TRBV5-6,TRBJ2-2,-,CASSSPLARTNTGELFF
TRBV28,TRBJ1-2,-,CASRAQGDRGYTF
TRBV7-2,TRBJ1-5,TRBD1,CASSLSRGRYQPQHF
TRBV3-1/TRBV3-2,TRBJ2-1,-,CASSQDGYLGGRRDEQFF
TRBV19,TRBJ1-1,-,CASSIIGRGTEAFF
TRBV7-8,TRBJ2-5,TRBD2,CASSSASGGQETQYF
TRBV18,TRBJ1-4,-,CASSPQSVEKLFF
TRBV5-1,TRBJ2-7,-,CASSFSPEGDAEQYF
TRBV7-9,TRBJ2-2,TRBD1,CASSYTGTGIPGELFF
TRBV19,TRBJ1-1,TRBD1,CASSTRKTGGYTEAFF
TRBV7-6,TRBJ1-1,-,CASSLQENTEAFF
TRBV4-1,TRBJ2-1,TRBD1,CASSRPGQGENDQFF
TRBV5-4,TRBJ2-3,TRBD2,CASSLAGGGDTQYF
TRBV19,TRBJ2-3,TRBD1,CASSSRGQEDTQYF
TRBV6-2/TRBV6-3,TRBJ1-5,-,CASSLGDQPQHF
TRBV30,TRBJ2-5,TRBD2,CAWSGSGLAETQYF
TRBV6-5,TRBJ2-7,-,CASSRDRGGVYEQYF
TRBV7-9,TRBJ1-3,TRBD1,CASSLDRSSGNTIYF
TRBV24-1,TRBJ1-5,-,CATSDLIGQPQHF
TRBV28,TRBJ2-5,-,CASSSAGQLRETQYF